Presented here are 6 T cell receptor beta chains from one specimen sequenced in a study of response to subunit inactivated influenza vaccine. TCRdb fed the RT-PCR reads into MiXCR, producing one record per CDR3 protein. This table holds under 950,000 distinct CDR3 sequences, 20% to 25% found once. The sequencing here drew on PBMCs from blood, taken around 5 days after vaccination. These TCRs come from a man aged 50-60 years who received an inactivated influenza vaccine.

The chain carries TRBV4-2 and TRBJ2-7; D remains unclear. The germline V gene encodes CDR1 LGHNA and CDR2 YNFKEQ. The CDR3 spans 13 residues. The germline V and J ends were trimmed by 7 bases and 2 bases, with 12 bases remaining between them. For the CDR3, the DNA is TGTGCCAGCACTCCCGGGTCTCCCTACGAGCAGTACTTC. It specifies CASTPGSPYEQYF.

This clonotype appeared many times. As DNA, the CDR3 is TGTGCCACCAGTGGTTTCTCAGGGGACCACCAGCCCCAGCATTTT. Translating gives CATSGFSGDHQPQHF. The chain links TRBV24-1 to TRBJ1-5; the D gene is possibly TRBD1 (6 bases). Between the trimmed V and J ends, which lost 5 bases and 7 bases, there was a span of 17 bases. Germline CDR1 is KGHDR and CDR2 is SFDVKD. CDR3 size: 15 residues.

This clonotype was observed a handful of times. The chain employs TRBV7-2 and TRBJ2-2; D call uncertain. The CDR3 extends over 14 amino acids. The V and J ends lost 1 base and 2 bases respectively, with 5 bases between them. Germline CDR1 and CDR2: SGHTA and FQGNSA. CDR3 coding DNA: TGTGCCAGCAGCTTAGGGTTTAACACCGGGGAGCTGTTTTTT. It codes for CASSLGFNTGELFF. Combining the CDR3 with reference TRBV7-2 and TRBJ2-2 gives the whole variable domain GAGVSQSPSNKVTEKGKDVELRCDPISGHTALYWYRQSLGQGLEFLIYFQGNSAPDKSGLPSDRFSAERTGGSVSTLTIQRTQQEDSAVYLCASSLGFNTGELFFGEGSRLTVL.

This clonotype appeared a few times. The chain joins TRBV5-1 to TRBJ1-5; a possible D gene is TRBD1 (6 bases). The germline V gene encodes CDR1 SGHRS and CDR2 YFSETQ. The CDR3 runs to 14 residues. V was pared by 4 bases and J by 3 bases, with 11 bases between. DNA for the CDR3: TGCGCCAGCAGCACCGGACAGCCCAATCAGCCCCAGCATTTT. Translated, it gives CASSTGQPNQPQHF.

The chain has TRBV5-1 and TRBJ2-7; no firm D call. Trimming cost V 7 bases and J 5 bases, with 16 bases left between them. Germline V gene sequence: CDR1 SGHRS, CDR2 YFSETQ. The CDR3 contains 13 residues. CDR3 in amino acids: CASRERISDEQYF. The CDR3, as DNA: TGCGCCAGCCGTGAACGGATTTCGGACGAGCAGTACTTC. Using reference TRBV5-1 and TRBJ2-7 for the parts outside the CDR3, the full variable domain is KAGVTQTPRYLIKTRGQQVTLSCSPISGHRSVSWYQQTPGQGLQFLFEYFSETQRNKGNFPGRFSGRQFSNSRSEMNVSTLELGDSALYLCASRERISDEQYFGPGTRLTVT.

This chain joins TRBV19 and TRBJ1-2; D is possibly TRBD1 (6 bases). Germline V CDR1 and CDR2: LNHDA, SQIVND (reference sequence). V was shortened by 7 bases and J by 0 bases, with 18 bases between the two germline ends. This CDR3 comprises 16 residues. Here the CDR3 reads CASTLGQGLANYGYTF. The CDR3 DNA follows: TGTGCCAGTACCCTGGGGCAGGGGTTGGCTAACTATGGCTACACCTTC.